The 22 T cell receptor beta chains below were found in one sample sequenced in a study of post-analysis software for immune sequencing data. Whole-study results and caveats: Compared with controls, patients had more of roughly 5 TRBV segments, including TRBV5-6, TRBV5-1 and TRBV20-1.

Carried by the TCR beta cDNA libraries were unique molecular identifiers. One entry per CDR3 protein results from TCRdb running MiXCR on the PCR reads. The sample records hundreds of thousands of distinct CDR3 sequences, approximately 59% being singletons. These receptors' antigens are unknown. Sequences were obtained from blood. These receptors all stem from a girl aged 2 to 9 with multiple sclerosis.

This chain connects TRBV7-3 to TRBJ2-7; 9 bases are a match to TRBD1. V shed 1 base, J shed 1 base, and the junction held 5 bases outside the gene matches. Looked up from germline, CDR1 is SGHTA and CDR2 is FQGTGA. The CDR3 covers 16 residues. Written as DNA, the CDR3 is TGTGCCAGCAGCTTAATGCAGACAGGGGGTTCCTACGAGCAGTACTTC. Translated: CASSLMQTGGSYEQYF.

The V call is TRBV29-1, the J call TRBJ2-2, with D tentatively TRBD1 or TRBD2 (6 bases each). The length of the CDR3 is 18 residues. Germline V lookup: CDR1 SQVTM, CDR2 ANQGSEA. V was pared by 0 bases and J by 5 bases, with 22 bases between. As DNA, the CDR3 is TGCAGCGTTGAAGATTTCCCGGAGGGGGGTCGTCCGACCGGGGAGCTGTTTTTT. It encodes CSVEDFPEGGRPTGELFF.

The chain employs TRBV5-1 and TRBJ2-5; TRBD2 matches 14 bases. The last part of the DNA fits TRBJ2-7 better; the J call may be wrong. CDR3 length: 15 amino acids. Germline V lookup: CDR1 SGHRS, CDR2 YFSETQ. Here the CDR3 reads CASSRTSGRNYEQYF. CDR3 sequence (DNA): TGCGCCAGCAGCCGGACTAGCGGGAGGAACTACGAGCAGTACTTC.

This clonotype was found many times. The rearrangement uses TRBV12-3 or TRBV12-4 and TRBJ2-3, with unresolved D. V gave up 3 bases and J gave up 4 bases, with 8 bases separating them. The CDR3 length is 13 residues. The CDR3 DNA sequence: TGTGCCAGCAGTTTCAAAGGCGCAGATACGCAGTATTTT. It translates to CASSFKGADTQYF.

This clonotype was picked up a small number of times. V is TRBV12-3 or TRBV12-4 and J is TRBJ2-3; 7 positions agree with TRBD2. The CDR3 consists of 15 residues. After removal of 5 bases from V and 1 base from J, the junction contained 6 bases not matched to a gene. This chain's CDR3 is CASSKAAGGTDTQYF. The CDR3 DNA reads as TGTGCCAGCAGTAAGGCGGCGGGGGGCACAGATACGCAGTATTTT.

This clonotype has a handful of counts. CDR3 bases: TGCAGTGCTCCGGACACCTACGGCTACACCTTC. Translating it yields CSAPDTYGYTF. The J gene is TRBJ1-2, the V gene TRBV20-1; tentative D call: TRBD1 (5 bases). Germline V lookup: CDR1 DFQATT, CDR2 SNEGSKA (reference sequence). This CDR3 is 11 amino acids long. V lost 5 bases and J 8 bases, leaving 12 bases between the germline ends.

This chain uses TRBV7-9 with TRBJ2-7, with D perhaps TRBD2 (6 bases). From germline, CDR1 is SEHNR and CDR2 FQNEAQ (reference sequence). The CDR3 runs to 13 residues. Between the trimmed V and J ends, which lost 1 base and 9 bases, there was a span of 13 bases. CDR3 nucleotides: TGTGCCAGCAGCTTAGAGGAGGGCTCCGGGCAGTACTTC. As protein: CASSLEEGSGQYF.

The V and J genes are TRBV20-1 and TRBJ1-1; D perhaps matches TRBD1 (5 bases). V was clipped by 4 bases and J by 2 bases, with 14 bases between them. Germline V gene sequence: CDR1 DFQATT, CDR2 SNEGSKA (reference sequence). The CDR3 is made up of 14 amino acids. In DNA form, the CDR3 reads TGCAGTGCTACCGGGGGAGGGCTTAACACTGAAGCTTTCTTT. It encodes CSATGGGLNTEAFF.

This clonotype came up a few times. The chain employs TRBV6-2 or TRBV6-3 and TRBJ2-1; D gene unclear. The CDR3 has 13 residues. Germline CDR1 is MNHEY and CDR2 is SVGEGT. V was cut by 6 bases and J by 0 bases, with 6 bases left in between. The CDR3 loop reads CASRDGSYNEQFF. DNA of the CDR3: TGTGCCAGCAGGGACGGCTCCTACAATGAGCAGTTCTTC.

The chain carries TRBV20-1 and TRBJ1-2; 7 positions agree with TRBD1. Trimming at V came to 4 bases and at J to 3 bases, leaving 2 bases not matched to a gene. CDR3 size: 12 residues. Germline values: CDR1 DFQATT, CDR2 SNEGSKA (reference sequence). CDR3 region: CSANDRDYGYTF. The CDR3 DNA is TGCAGTGCTAACGACAGGGACTATGGCTACACCTTC.

The genes are TRBV7-8 and TRBJ2-6, with D maybe TRBD1 (6 bases). The CDR3 extends over 15 amino acids. The V end lost 8 bases, the J end lost 1 base, and 12 bases lay between the germline ends. CDR1 and CDR2 from the germline V gene are SGHVS and FQNEAQ. The CDR3 sequence is CASFRGRSGANVLTF. For the CDR3, the DNA is TGTGCCAGCTTCAGGGGCAGATCTGGGGCCAACGTCCTGACTTTC. The full variable domain, completed using reference TRBV7-8 and TRBJ2-6, is GAGVSQSPRYKVAKRGQDVALRCDPISGHVSLFWYQQALGQGPEFLTYFQNEAQLDKSGLPSDRFFAERPEGSVSTLKIQRTQQEDSAVYLCASFRGRSGANVLTFGAGSRLTVL.

The rearrangement links TRBV12-3 or TRBV12-4 to TRBJ2-4, with 7 bases aligning to TRBD2. The last part of the DNA fits TRBJ2-7 better; the J call may be wrong. The CDR3 is 14 residues long. This CDR3 reads CASSPYGTTYEQYF. DNA of the CDR3: TGTGCCAGCAGTCCATACGGGACTACCTACGAGCAGTACTTC.

This clonotype was detected only a few times. The chain is built from TRBV7-6 and TRBJ2-3; TRBD2 aligns across 13 bases. Trimming cost V 2 bases and J 2 bases; bases outside gene matches: 1. The CDR3 contains 16 residues. Looked up from germline, CDR1 is SGHVS and CDR2 is FNYEAQ. The CDR3 loop reads CASSLTSGGVTDTQYF. The CDR3 coding sequence is TGTGCCAGCAGCTTAACTAGCGGGGGGGTCACAGATACGCAGTATTTT.

This sequence joins TRBV19 and TRBJ2-5; 8 nucleotides line up with TRBD2. Per germline, CDR1 LNHDA and CDR2 SQIVND (reference sequence). Trimming cost V 9 bases and J 2 bases; bases outside gene matches: 5. This CDR3 is built from 13 residues. Here the CDR3 reads CARSLAGQETQYF. CDR3 DNA sequence: TGTGCCAGGAGCTTAGCGGGGCAAGAGACCCAGTACTTC.

The rearrangement links TRBV6-4 to TRBJ2-2; tentative D call: TRBD2 (5 bases). Germline loops: CDR1 MRHNA, CDR2 SNTAGT. The CDR3 length is 14 residues. Trimming took 2 bases from V and 3 from J, leaving 7 bases between them. As DNA, the CDR3 is TGTGCCAGCAGTGACGAGGAGGACACCGGGGAGCTGTTTTTT. Its translation: CASSDEEDTGELFF.

This clonotype turned up a few times. The chain carries TRBV20-1 and TRBJ1-5; D remains ambiguous. CDR3 length equals 14 residues. Germline CDR1 DFQATT, CDR2 SNEGSKA (reference sequence). The ends were cut back, 0 bases at V and 4 bases at J, with 10 bases in the middle. As DNA, the CDR3 is TGCAGTGCTAGAGATCAGGACGGTAATCAGCCCCAGCATTTT. Amino acids: CSARDQDGNQPQHF.

This clonotype was recorded once. The chain employs TRBV7-2 and TRBJ2-2; D is possibly TRBD1 or TRBD2 (6 bases each). With 5 bases removed from V and 5 bases from J, the gap between germline ends came to 15 bases. There are 15 residues in the CDR3. Germline V lookup: CDR1 SGHTA, CDR2 FQGNSA. The DNA for the CDR3 is TGTGCCAGCAGCGGGGGGCTCCCTCGGACCGGGGAGCTGTTTTTT. It is translated as CASSGGLPRTGELFF.

The V gene is TRBV30, the J gene TRBJ2-1; D may be TRBD1 (6 bases). The V end was cut by 1 base, the J end by 9 bases, with 10 bases between. The CDR3 has 12 amino acids. Per germline, CDR1 GTSNPN and CDR2 SVGIG (reference sequence). The CDR3 sequence is CAWSAGTTEQFF. CDR3 nucleotides: TGTGCCTGGAGTGCGGGGACAACTGAGCAGTTCTTC.

The chain combines TRBV28 with TRBJ2-3; TRBD1 matches 7 bases. The ends lost 3 bases at V and 2 bases at J; junction bases unmatched: 2. This CDR3 region has 14 residues. The germline V gene has CDR1 MDHEN and CDR2 SYDVKM. CDR3 loop: CASSFDRATDTQYF. The CDR3, as DNA: TGTGCCAGCAGTTTTGACAGGGCCACAGATACGCAGTATTTT.

The chain recombines TRBV4-1 with TRBJ2-7; D gene uncertain. Trimming pared 4 bases from V and 3 bases from J, leaving 16 bases between. Germline V gene sequence: CDR1 MGHRA, CDR2 YSYEKL. This CDR3 spans 15 amino acids. CDR3 in amino acids: CASSPPTGPYYEQYF. The DNA for the CDR3 is TGCGCCAGCAGCCCTCCCACGGGCCCTTACTACGAGCAGTACTTC.

The chain carries TRBV20-1 and TRBJ1-1, with a tentative D call TRBD1 (5 bases). There are 12 residues in the CDR3. Germline-derived CDR1 and CDR2 are DFQATT and SNEGSKA (reference sequence). Trimming pared 3 bases from V and 7 bases from J, leaving 12 bases between. The CDR3 DNA follows: TGCAGTGCTAGCGGGGGATCTGATGAAGCTTTCTTT. This translates into CSASGGSDEAFF.

J is TRBJ2-1 and V is TRBV25-1; 12 bases fit TRBD2. CDR3 length: 16 residues. CDR1 MGHDK and CDR2 SYGVNS come from the germline V gene. Unmatched junction bases numbered 4, after V lost 5 bases and J lost 2 bases. CDR3 sequence: CASSQASGGAYNEQFF. CDR3 in DNA: TGTGCCAGCAGTCAGGCTAGCGGGGGGGCCTACAATGAGCAGTTCTTC. Complete variable domain (other parts from reference TRBV25-1 and TRBJ2-1): EADIYQTPRYLVIGTGKKITLECSQTMGHDKMYWYQQDPGMELHLIHYSYGVNSTEKGDLSSESTVSRIRTEHFPLTLESARPSHTSQYLCASSQASGGAYNEQFFGPGTRLTVL.